The clone carrying this T cell receptor beta chain was detected a few times. Antigen specificity is unknown. V lost 4 bases, J lost 6 bases, and 11 bases stayed unmatched. The germline gives CDR1 SGHRS, CDR2 YFSETQ. This CDR3 contains 15 residues. Clones were sequenced by immunoSEQ multiplex PCR, and TCRdb holds only the in-frame ones, with some missing. The sample holds just over 1,500 clones, roughly 64% seen once. The entry originates in a study of coeliac disease. Study-wide results and caveats: Lower clonality than controls marked TRB and TRG repertoires from active celiac intraepithelial and lamina propria samples. The authors judged this method unsuitable for unbiased gliadin-specific T cell detection.

The V call is TRBV5-1, the J call TRBJ1-2, with 8 bases fitting TRBD1. Sequenced input: intraepithelial lymphocytes from the gut. The clonotype was recovered from a woman aged 45-65 years with celiac disease on a gluten-free diet. CDR3 loop: CASSPLTGVNDGYTF. Written as DNA, the CDR3 is TGCGCCAGCAGCCCCCTGACAGGGGTCAACGATGGCTACACCTTC. Supplemented by reference TRBV5-1 and TRBJ1-2, the full variable domain reads KAGVTQTPRYLIKTRGQQVTLSCSPISGHRSVSWYQQTPGQGLQFLFEYFSETQRNKGNFPGRFSGRQFSNSRSEMNVSTLELGDSALYLCASSPLTGVNDGYTFGSGTRLTVV.